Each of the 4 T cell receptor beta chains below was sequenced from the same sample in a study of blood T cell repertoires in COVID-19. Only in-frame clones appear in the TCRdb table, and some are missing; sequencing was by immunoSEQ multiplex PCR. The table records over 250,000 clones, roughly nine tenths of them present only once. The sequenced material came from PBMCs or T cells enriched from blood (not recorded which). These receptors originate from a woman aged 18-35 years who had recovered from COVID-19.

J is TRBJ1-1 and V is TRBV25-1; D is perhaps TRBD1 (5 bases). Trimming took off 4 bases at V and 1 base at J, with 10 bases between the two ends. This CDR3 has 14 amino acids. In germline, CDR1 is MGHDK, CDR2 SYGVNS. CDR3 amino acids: CASSGHGQNTEAFF. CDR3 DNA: TGTGCCAGCAGTGGGCATGGACAGAACACTGAAGCTTTCTTT.

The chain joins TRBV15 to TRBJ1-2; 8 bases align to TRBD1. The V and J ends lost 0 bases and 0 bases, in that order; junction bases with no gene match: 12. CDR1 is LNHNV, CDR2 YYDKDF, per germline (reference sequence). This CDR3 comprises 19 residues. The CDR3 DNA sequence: TGTGCCACCAGCAGAGATCTTCCGTTCCAGGGGGCATCTAACTATGGCTACACCTTC. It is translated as CATSRDLPFQGASNYGYTF.

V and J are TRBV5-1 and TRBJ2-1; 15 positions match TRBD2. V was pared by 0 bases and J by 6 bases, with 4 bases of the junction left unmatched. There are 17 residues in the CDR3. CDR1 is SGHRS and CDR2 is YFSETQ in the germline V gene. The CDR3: CASSLESGLAGGNEQFF. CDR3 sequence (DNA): TGCGCCAGCAGCTTGGAGTCGGGACTAGCGGGAGGCAATGAGCAGTTCTTC.

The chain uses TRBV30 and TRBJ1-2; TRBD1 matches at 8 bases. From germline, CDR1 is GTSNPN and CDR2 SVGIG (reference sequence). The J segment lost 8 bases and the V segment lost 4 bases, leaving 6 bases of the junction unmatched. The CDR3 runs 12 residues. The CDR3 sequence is CAWNAGGWGYTF. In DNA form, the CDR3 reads TGTGCCTGGAACGCAGGGGGCTGGGGCTACACCTTC. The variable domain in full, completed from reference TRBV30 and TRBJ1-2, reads SQTIHQWPATLVQPVGSPLSLECTVEGTSNPNLYWYRQAAGRGLQLLFYSVGIGQISSEVPQNLSASRPQDRQFILSSKKLLLSDSGFYLCAWNAGGWGYTFGSGTRLTVV.